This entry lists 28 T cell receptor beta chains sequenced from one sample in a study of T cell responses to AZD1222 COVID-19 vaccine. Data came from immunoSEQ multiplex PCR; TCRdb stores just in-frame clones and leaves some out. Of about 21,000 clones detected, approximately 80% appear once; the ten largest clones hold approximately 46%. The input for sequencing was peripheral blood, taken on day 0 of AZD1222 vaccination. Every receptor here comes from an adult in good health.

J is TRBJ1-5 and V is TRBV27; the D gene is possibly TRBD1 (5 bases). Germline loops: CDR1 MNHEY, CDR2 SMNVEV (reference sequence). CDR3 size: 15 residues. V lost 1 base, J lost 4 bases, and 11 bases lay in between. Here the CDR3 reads CASSLLGRVNQPQHF. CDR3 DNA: TGTGCCAGCAGTTTATTGGGGCGCGTGAATCAGCCCCAGCATTTT.

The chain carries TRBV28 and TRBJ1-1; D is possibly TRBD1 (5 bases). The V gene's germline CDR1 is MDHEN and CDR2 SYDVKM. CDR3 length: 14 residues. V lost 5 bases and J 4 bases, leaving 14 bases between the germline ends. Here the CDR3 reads CASSPPRGGTEAFF. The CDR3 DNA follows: TGTGCCAGCAGTCCCCCGAGGGGCGGCACTGAAGCTTTCTTT.

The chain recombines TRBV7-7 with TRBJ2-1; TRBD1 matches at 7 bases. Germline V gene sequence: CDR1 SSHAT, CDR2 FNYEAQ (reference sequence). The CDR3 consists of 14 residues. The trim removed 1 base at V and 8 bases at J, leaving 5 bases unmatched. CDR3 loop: CASSLEDRAYEQFF. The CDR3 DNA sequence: TGTGCCAGCAGCTTAGAAGACAGGGCCTATGAGCAGTTCTTC.

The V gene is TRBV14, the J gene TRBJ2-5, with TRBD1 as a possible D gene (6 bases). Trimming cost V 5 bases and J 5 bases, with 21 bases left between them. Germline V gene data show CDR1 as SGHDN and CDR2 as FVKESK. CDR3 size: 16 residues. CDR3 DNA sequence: TGTGCCAGCAGCGCCTGGGGAGATGGGGGCCGGGAGACCCAGTACTTC. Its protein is CASSAWGDGGRETQYF.

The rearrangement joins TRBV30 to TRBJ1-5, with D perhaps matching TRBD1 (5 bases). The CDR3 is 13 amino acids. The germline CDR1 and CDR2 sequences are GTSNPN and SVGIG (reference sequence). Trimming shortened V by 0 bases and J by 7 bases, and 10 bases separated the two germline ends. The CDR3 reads CAWSVGTDQPQHF. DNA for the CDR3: TGTGCCTGGAGTGTAGGGACCGACCAGCCCCAGCATTTT.

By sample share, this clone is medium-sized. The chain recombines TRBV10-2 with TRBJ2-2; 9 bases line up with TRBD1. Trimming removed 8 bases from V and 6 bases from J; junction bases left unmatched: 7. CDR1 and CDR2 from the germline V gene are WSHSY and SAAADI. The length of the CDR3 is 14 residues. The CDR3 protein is CASSAGTGPGELFF. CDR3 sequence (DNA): TGCGCCAGCTCGGCCGGGACAGGGCCCGGGGAGCTGTTTTTT.

This CDR3 reads CASSLDALAGRELFF. CDR3 nucleotides: TGTGCCAGCAGCTTAGATGCCCTAGCGGGCCGGGAGCTGTTTTTT. J is TRBJ2-2 and V is TRBV7-2, with 8 bases aligning to TRBD2. The CDR3 length is 15 residues. The V and J ends lost 1 base and 9 bases, in that order; junction bases with no gene match: 7. From germline, CDR1 is SGHTA and CDR2 FQGNSA.

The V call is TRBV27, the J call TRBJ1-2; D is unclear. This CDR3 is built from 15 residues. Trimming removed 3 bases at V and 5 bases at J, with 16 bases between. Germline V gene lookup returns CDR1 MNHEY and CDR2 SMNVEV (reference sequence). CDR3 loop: CASSFSTDLWYGYTF. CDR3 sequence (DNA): TGTGCCAGCAGTTTCTCGACGGACCTTTGGTATGGCTACACCTTC.

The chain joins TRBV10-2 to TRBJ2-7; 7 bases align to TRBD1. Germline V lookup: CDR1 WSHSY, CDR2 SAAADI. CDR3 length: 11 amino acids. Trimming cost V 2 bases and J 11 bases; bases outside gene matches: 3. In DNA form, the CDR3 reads TGCGCCAGCAGTGAGACAGGGGACGAGTACTTC. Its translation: CASSETGDEYF.

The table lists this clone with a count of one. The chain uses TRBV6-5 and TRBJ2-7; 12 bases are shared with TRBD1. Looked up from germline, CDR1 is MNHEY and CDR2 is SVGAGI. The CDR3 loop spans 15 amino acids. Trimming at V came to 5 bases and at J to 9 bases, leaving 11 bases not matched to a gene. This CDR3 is CASSTPGQGARGQYF. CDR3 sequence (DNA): TGTGCCAGCAGTACCCCGGGACAGGGGGCACGGGGGCAGTACTTC.

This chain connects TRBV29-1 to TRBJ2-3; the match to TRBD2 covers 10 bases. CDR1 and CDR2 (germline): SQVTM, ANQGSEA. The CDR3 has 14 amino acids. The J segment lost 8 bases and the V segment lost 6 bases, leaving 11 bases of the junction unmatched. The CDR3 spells CSVETSGSLGTQYF. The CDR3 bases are TGCAGCGTCGAGACTAGCGGGTCGCTGGGTACGCAGTATTTT.

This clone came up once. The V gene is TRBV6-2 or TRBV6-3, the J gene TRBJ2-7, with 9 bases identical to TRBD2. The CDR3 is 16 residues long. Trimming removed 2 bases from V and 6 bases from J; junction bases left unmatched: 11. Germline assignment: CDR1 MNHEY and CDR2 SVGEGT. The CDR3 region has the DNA TGTGCCAGCAGTTACGGTTCGGTGGGTAGCGGGAGCGAGCAGTACTTC. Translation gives CASSYGSVGSGSEQYF.

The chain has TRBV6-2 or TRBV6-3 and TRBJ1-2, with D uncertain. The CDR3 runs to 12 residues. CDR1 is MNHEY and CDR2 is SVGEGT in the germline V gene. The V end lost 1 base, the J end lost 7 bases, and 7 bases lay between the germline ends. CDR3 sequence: CASSYLQRGYTF. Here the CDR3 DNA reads TGTGCCAGCAGTTACTTACAGCGTGGCTACACCTTC.

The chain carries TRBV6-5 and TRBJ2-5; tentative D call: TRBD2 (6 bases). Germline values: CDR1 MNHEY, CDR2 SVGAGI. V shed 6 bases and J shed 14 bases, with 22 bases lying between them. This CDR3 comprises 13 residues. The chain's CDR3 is CASRRRGVQDGYF. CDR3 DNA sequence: TGTGCCAGCAGGCGGAGGGGAGTCCAGGACGGATACTTC.

This CDR3 is CASSLFFGVGSYNEQFF. CDR3 in DNA: TGTGCCAGTAGCCTCTTTTTCGGGGTGGGCTCCTACAATGAGCAGTTCTTC. The V gene is TRBV19, the J gene TRBJ2-1; tentative D call: TRBD2 (5 bases). The CDR3 has 17 residues. Germline loops: CDR1 LNHDA, CDR2 SQIVND (reference sequence). V gave up 6 bases and J gave up 0 bases, with 18 bases separating them.

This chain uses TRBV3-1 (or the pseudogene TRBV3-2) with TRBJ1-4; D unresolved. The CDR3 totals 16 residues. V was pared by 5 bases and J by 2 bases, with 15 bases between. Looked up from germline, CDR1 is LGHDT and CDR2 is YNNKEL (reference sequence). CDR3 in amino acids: CASSSTPLGTNEKLFF. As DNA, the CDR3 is TGTGCCAGCAGCTCAACACCGTTGGGGACTAATGAAAAACTGTTTTTT.

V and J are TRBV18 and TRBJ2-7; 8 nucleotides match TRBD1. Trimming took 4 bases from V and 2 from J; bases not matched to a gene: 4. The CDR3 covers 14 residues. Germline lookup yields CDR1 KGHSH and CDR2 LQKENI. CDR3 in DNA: TGTGCCAGCTCACTTGGGACAGGAGCCTACGAGCAGTACTTC. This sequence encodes CASSLGTGAYEQYF. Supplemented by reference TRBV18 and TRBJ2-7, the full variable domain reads NAGVMQNPRHLVRRRGQEARLRCSPMKGHSHVYWYRQLPEEGLKFMVYLQKENIIDESGMPKERFSAEFPKEGPSILRIQQVVRGDSAAYFCASSLGTGAYEQYFGPGTRLTVT.

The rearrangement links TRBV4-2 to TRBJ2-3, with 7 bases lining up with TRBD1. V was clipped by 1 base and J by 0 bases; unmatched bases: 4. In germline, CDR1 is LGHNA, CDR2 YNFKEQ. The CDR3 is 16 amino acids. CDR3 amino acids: CASSQAGQASTDTQYF. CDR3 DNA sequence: TGTGCCAGCAGCCAAGCAGGACAGGCTAGCACAGATACGCAGTATTTT.

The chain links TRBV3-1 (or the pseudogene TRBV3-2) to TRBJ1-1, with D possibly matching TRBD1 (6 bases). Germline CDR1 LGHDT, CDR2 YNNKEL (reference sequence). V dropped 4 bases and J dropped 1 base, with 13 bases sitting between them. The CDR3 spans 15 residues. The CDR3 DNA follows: TGTGCCAGCAGCCTTACAGGGTTTAGGAACACTGAAGCTTTCTTT. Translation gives CASSLTGFRNTEAFF.

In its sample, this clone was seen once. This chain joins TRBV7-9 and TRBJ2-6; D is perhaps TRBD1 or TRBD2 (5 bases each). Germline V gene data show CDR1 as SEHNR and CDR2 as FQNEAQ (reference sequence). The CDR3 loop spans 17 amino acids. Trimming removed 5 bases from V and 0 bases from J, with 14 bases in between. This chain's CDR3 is CASSARQRVSGANVLTF. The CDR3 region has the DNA TGTGCCAGCAGCGCGAGACAGAGGGTCTCTGGGGCCAACGTCCTGACTTTC.

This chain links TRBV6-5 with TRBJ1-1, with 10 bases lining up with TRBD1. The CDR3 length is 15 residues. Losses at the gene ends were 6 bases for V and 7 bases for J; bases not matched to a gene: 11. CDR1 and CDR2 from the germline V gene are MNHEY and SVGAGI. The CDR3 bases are TGTGCCAGCAGCATGGACAGGGGGTTAGTAAATGAAGCTTTCTTT. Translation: CASSMDRGLVNEAFF.

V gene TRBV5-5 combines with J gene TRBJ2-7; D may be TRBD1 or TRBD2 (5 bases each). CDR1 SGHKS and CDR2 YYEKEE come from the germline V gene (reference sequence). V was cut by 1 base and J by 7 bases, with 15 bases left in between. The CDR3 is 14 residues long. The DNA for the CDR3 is TGTGCCAGCAGCTTGATCCGGCAGGGCGGGGAGCAGTACTTC. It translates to CASSLIRQGGEQYF. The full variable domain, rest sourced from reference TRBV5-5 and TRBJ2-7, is DAGVTQSPTHLIKTRGQQVTLRCSPISGHKSVSWYQQVLGQGPQFIFQYYEKEERGRGNFPDRFSARQFPNYSSELNVNALLLGDSALYLCASSLIRQGGEQYFGPGTRLTVT.

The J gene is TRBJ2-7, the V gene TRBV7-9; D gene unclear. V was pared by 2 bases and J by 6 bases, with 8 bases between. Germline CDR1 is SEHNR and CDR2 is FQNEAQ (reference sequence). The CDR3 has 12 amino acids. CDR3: CASSLLLGEQYF. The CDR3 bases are TGTGCCAGCAGCTTACTACTGGGCGAGCAGTACTTC.

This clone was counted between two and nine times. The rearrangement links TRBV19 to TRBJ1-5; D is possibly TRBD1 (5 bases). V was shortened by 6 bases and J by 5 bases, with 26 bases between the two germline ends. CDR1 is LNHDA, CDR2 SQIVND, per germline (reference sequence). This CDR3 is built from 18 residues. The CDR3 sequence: CASSPTPVLDTGHQPQHF. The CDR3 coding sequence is TGTGCCAGTAGCCCTACCCCCGTTTTGGACACAGGACATCAGCCCCAGCATTTT.

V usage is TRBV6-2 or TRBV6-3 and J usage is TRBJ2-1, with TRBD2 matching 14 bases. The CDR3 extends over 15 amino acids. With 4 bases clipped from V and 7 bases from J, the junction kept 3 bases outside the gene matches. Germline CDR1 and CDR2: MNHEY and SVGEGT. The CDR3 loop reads CASSFGTSGSNEQFF. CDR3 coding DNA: TGTGCCAGCAGTTTTGGGACTAGCGGGAGTAATGAGCAGTTCTTC.

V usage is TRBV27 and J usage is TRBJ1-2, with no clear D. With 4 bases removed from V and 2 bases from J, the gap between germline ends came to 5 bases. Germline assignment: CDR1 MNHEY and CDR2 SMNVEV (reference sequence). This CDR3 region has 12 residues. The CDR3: CASSSLNYGYTF. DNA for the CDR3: TGTGCCAGCAGTTCCCTGAACTATGGCTACACCTTC.

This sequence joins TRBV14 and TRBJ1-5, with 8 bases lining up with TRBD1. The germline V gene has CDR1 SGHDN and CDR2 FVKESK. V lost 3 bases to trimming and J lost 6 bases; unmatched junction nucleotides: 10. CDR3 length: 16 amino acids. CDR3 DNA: TGTGCCAGCAGCCAGGCCCAGGACAGGGTGGCTCAGCCCCAGCATTTT. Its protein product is CASSQAQDRVAQPQHF.

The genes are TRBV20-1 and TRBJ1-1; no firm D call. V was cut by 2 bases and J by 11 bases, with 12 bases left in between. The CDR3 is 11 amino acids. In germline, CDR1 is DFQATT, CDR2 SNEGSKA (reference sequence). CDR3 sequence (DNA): TGCAGTGCTAGACCGCCCCGTGGCGCTTTCTTT. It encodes CSARPPRGAFF.